This entry concerns a single T cell receptor beta chain. This entry is derived from a study of T-cell memory formation after mild COVID-19. Background on the study: Clustering of TCRs was largely donor specific.

TCRdb used MiXCR to reprocess the 5' RACE reads, holding one entry per CDR3 protein. The table has about 210,000 distinct CDR3 sequences, roughly a tenth seen once. Germline CDR1 reads SGHNT; CDR2 reads YYREEE (reference sequence). The V gene lost 0 bases and the J gene lost 4 bases, with 13 bases spanning the gap. The CDR3 loop spans 16 amino acids. The rearrangement joins TRBV5-4 to TRBJ2-2; D may be TRBD1 (5 bases). The clonotype originates from a man aged 18 to 35 who had mild COVID-19 (a few samples of this study predate the infection). Cell type and time point are not known. Sequencing was done on a sample of PBMCs or a T cell subset sorted from them (not recorded which). The CDR3 nucleotides are TGTGCCAGCAGCTTGGCCAGGGCAGGCCCCACCGGGGAGCTGTTTTTT. As protein: CASSLARAGPTGELFF.